This T cell receptor (beta chain) was sequenced during a study of blood T cell repertoires in COVID-19. On the study more broadly: Nucleic acid was either cDNA or gDNA, and it came from T cells, B-cell-depleted T cells, or PBMCs.

Generated by immunoSEQ multiplex PCR, the TCRdb table keeps only in-frame clones and is missing some. The table lists 200,000 to 250,000 clones, approximately 78% of them singletons. There are 15 residues in the CDR3. CDR1 is KGHSH and CDR2 is LQKENI in the germline V gene. The germline V and J ends were trimmed by 3 bases and 4 bases, with 10 bases remaining between them. The material sequenced was peripheral blood. V is TRBV18 and J is TRBJ1-6; D remains ambiguous. This TCR derives from an elderly woman with acute or convalescent COVID-19. CDR3: CASSPGPIYNSPLHF. CDR3 sequence (DNA): TGTGCCAGCTCACCGGGCCCGATTTATAATTCACCCCTCCACTTT.